The TCR beta chain under discussion was sequenced for a study of T cell responses to AZD1222 COVID-19 vaccine. V lost 5 bases and J 4 bases, leaving 8 bases between the germline ends. Germline assignment: CDR1 SNHLY and CDR2 FYNNEI. The CDR3 covers 13 residues. Profiling relied on immunoSEQ multiplex PCR, and the TCRdb table lists in-frame clones only, not all of them. The repertoire has approximately 120,000 clones, about 88% of them found once; the top ten carry 4.4%. This clone was counted only a few times. The chain carries TRBV2 and TRBJ2-2; possible D gene TRBD2, 5 bases. The sequence was obtained from an adult in good health. The source was peripheral blood, collected on day 0 of AZD1222 vaccination. The DNA of the CDR3 is TGTGCCAGCAGTACAGAGGGCACCGGGGAGCTGTTTTTT. Its translation: CASSTEGTGELFF.